Below are 19 T cell receptor beta chains sequenced from a single sample in a study of cytomegalovirus exposure and HLA in healthy donors. PCR used 60 Vbeta primers and 13 Jbeta primers. TCRdb's table, derived via immunoSEQ multiplex PCR, lists solely in-frame clones and lacks some. The sample shows approximately 160,000 clones, roughly 80% of them seen only once. Sequencing input: PBMCs. These TCRs come from a woman younger than 30 in good health and CMV-seronegative.

The rearrangement uses TRBV5-1 and TRBJ1-2; D remains unclear. With 2 bases removed from V and 8 bases from J, the gap between germline ends came to 22 bases. Germline V lookup: CDR1 SGHRS, CDR2 YFSETQ. This CDR3 is built from 16 residues. In DNA, the CDR3 is TGCGCCAGCAGCTTAGGGTCGGGGTCGCCATCGGGGGGCTACACCTTC. Protein product: CASSLGSGSPSGGYTF.

A single count supports this clone. This chain links TRBV29-1 with TRBJ2-1; 8 bases fit TRBD2. The CDR3 is made up of 14 amino acids. Germline V gene data show CDR1 as SQVTM and CDR2 as ANQGSEA. V dropped 7 bases and J dropped 2; count of bases not matched to a gene: 7. The CDR3 loop is CSGDGSGAYNEQFF. The CDR3 coding sequence is TGCAGCGGGGATGGTAGCGGGGCCTACAATGAGCAGTTCTTC.

The CDR3 loop reads CASTGQGEETQYF. In DNA, the CDR3 is TGTGCCAGCACGGGACAGGGTGAAGAGACCCAGTACTTC. V and J are TRBV2 and TRBJ2-5; 9 bases agree with TRBD1. V lost 7 bases, J lost 3 bases, and 3 bases stayed unmatched. Germline V gene data show CDR1 as SNHLY and CDR2 as FYNNEI. This CDR3 spans 13 amino acids.

The chain is built from TRBV28 and TRBJ1-3; TRBD1 might be the D (5 bases). Germline lookup yields CDR1 MDHEN and CDR2 SYDVKM. CDR3 length: 14 amino acids. V lost 2 bases to trimming and J lost 0 bases, with 5 bases between them. As DNA, the CDR3 is TGTGCCAGCAGTTTACAGGGCTCTGGAAACACCATATATTTT. This encodes CASSLQGSGNTIYF.

In DNA, the CDR3 is TGTGCCAGCAGAGGGACTGCCCTTTACTACGAGCAGTACTTC. Its protein product is CASRGTALYYEQYF. The J gene is TRBJ2-7, the V gene TRBV28; a possible D gene is TRBD2 (6 bases). Trimming left V 6 bases short and J 3 bases short, with 15 bases between. The CDR3 sequence is 14 residues long. CDR1 is MDHEN, CDR2 SYDVKM, per germline.

For the CDR3, the DNA is TGTGCCAGCAGTTTACTGAGACAGGGGAATCAGCCCCAGCATTTT. Protein: CASSLLRQGNQPQHF. This chain uses TRBV28 with TRBJ1-5; 8 bases are shared with TRBD1. The CDR3 is made up of 15 amino acids. The trim removed 2 bases at V and 4 bases at J, leaving 4 bases unmatched. The germline V gene encodes CDR1 MDHEN and CDR2 SYDVKM. The full variable domain, completed using reference TRBV28 and TRBJ1-5, is DVKVTQSSRYLVKRTGEKVFLECVQDMDHENMFWYRQDPGLGLRLIYFSYDVKMKEKGDIPEGYSVSREKKERFSLILESASTNQTSMYLCASSLLRQGNQPQHFGDGTRLSIL.

This chain joins TRBV5-5 and TRBJ2-2; weak D call: TRBD1 (5 bases). The CDR3 loop spans 14 amino acids. Trimming took 2 bases from V and 3 from J, leaving 8 bases between them. Germline CDR1 is SGHKS and CDR2 is YYEKEE (reference sequence). CDR3 sequence (DNA): TGTGCCAGCAGCTTAGACAGATACACCGGGGAGCTGTTTTTT. This translates into CASSLDRYTGELFF.

The V gene is TRBV28, the J gene TRBJ1-1; perhaps TRBD1 as D (5 bases). The germline CDR1 and CDR2 sequences are MDHEN and SYDVKM. V was pared by 9 bases and J by 0 bases, with 20 bases between. This CDR3 region has 16 residues. The chain's CDR3 is CASPNSRDTMNTEAFF. CDR3 nucleotides: TGTGCCAGTCCGAACTCCAGGGATACCATGAACACTGAAGCTTTCTTT.

The CDR3 DNA sequence: TGTGCCTGGAGTGAGACAGGGGATCAGCCCCAGCATTTT. Encoded protein: CAWSETGDQPQHF. This sequence joins TRBV30 and TRBJ1-5, with 8 bases aligning to TRBD1. Germline trimming cut 1 base from V and 5 bases from J; bases unmatched to any gene: 1. This CDR3 region has 13 residues. CDR1 is GTSNPN and CDR2 is SVGIG in the germline V gene (reference sequence).

The chain couples TRBV10-3 to TRBJ2-5, with D possibly TRBD2 on 6 matching bases. The CDR3 length is 14 residues. The germline V and J ends were trimmed by 2 bases and 2 bases, with 9 bases remaining between them. Germline CDR1 ENHRY, CDR2 SYGVKD. The CDR3 nucleotides read TGTGCCATCAGTGAGGGAGGGGCACAAGAGACCCAGTACTTC. This translates into CAISEGGAQETQYF.

About this clone: One junction end disagrees with the germline gene, perhaps due to a read error. The CDR3 DNA is TGTGCCACCAGCAGAGATCTGAGTAGCGGGTGGGCATTT. As protein: CATSRDLSSGWAF. The chain carries TRBV15 and TRBJ2-3; 7 nucleotides agree with TRBD2. The germline gives CDR1 LNHNV, CDR2 YYDKDF (reference sequence). There are 13 residues in the CDR3.

Only one count was recorded for this clone. The chain employs TRBV18 and TRBJ1-1, with D perhaps matching TRBD1 (5 bases). The CDR3 runs to 14 residues. Trimming removed 0 bases from V and 1 base from J, with 6 bases in between. Germline V CDR1 and CDR2: KGHSH, LQKENI. In DNA form, the CDR3 reads TGTGCCAGCTCACCACCGACAGAGAACACTGAAGCTTTCTTT. This translates into CASSPPTENTEAFF. Using reference TRBV18 and TRBJ1-1 for the parts outside the CDR3, the full variable domain is NAGVMQNPRHLVRRRGQEARLRCSPMKGHSHVYWYRQLPEEGLKFMVYLQKENIIDESGMPKERFSAEFPKEGPSILRIQQVVRGDSAAYFCASSPPTENTEAFFGQGTRLTVV.

The rearrangement links TRBV6-5 to TRBJ2-7; a weak D match, TRBD2 (6 bases). The V end lost 7 bases, the J end lost 3 bases, and 13 bases lay between the germline ends. CDR1 and CDR2 from the germline V gene are MNHEY and SVGAGI. The CDR3 runs to 13 residues. CDR3 in DNA: TGTGCCAGCAAGTACACGGGAGACTACGAGCAGTACTTC. Protein: CASKYTGDYEQYF.

The gene calls are TRBV30 and TRBJ1-1, with D unresolved. Germline V gives CDR1 GTSNPN, CDR2 SVGIG (reference sequence). The CDR3 is 10 amino acids. The V gene lost 2 bases and the J gene lost 11 bases, with 9 bases spanning the gap. CDR3 region: CAWSRVGAFF. CDR3 coding DNA: TGTGCCTGGAGTCGGGTCGGGGCTTTCTTT.

The chain is built from TRBV7-2 and TRBJ2-7; maybe TRBD2 (6 bases). The CDR3 consists of 15 residues. CDR1 and CDR2 (germline): SGHTA, FQGNSA. The V gene lost 5 bases and the J gene lost 7 bases, with 21 bases spanning the gap. The CDR3 loop is CASSPSRGTWGEQYF. In DNA form, the CDR3 reads TGTGCCAGCAGCCCCTCCCGGGGGACTTGGGGGGAGCAGTACTTC. The full variable domain, with the rest looked up from reference TRBV7-2 and TRBJ2-7, is GAGVSQSPSNKVTEKGKDVELRCDPISGHTALYWYRQSLGQGLEFLIYFQGNSAPDKSGLPSDRFSAERTGGSVSTLTIQRTQQEDSAVYLCASSPSRGTWGEQYFGPGTRLTVT.

The chain employs TRBV9 and TRBJ1-4, with 7 bases matching TRBD1. After removal of 0 bases from V and 0 bases from J, the junction contained 2 bases not matched to a gene. Germline V gene sequence: CDR1 SGDLS, CDR2 YYNGEE. CDR3 length: 16 residues. This CDR3 reads CASSVEGGTTNEKLFF. CDR3 DNA: TGTGCCAGCAGCGTAGAAGGGGGCACAACTAATGAAAAACTGTTTTTT.

The chain uses TRBV5-1 and TRBJ2-3, with D possibly TRBD1 on 6 matching bases. CDR3 length: 13 amino acids. CDR1 and CDR2 (germline): SGHRS, YFSETQ. Trimming pared 4 bases from V and 6 bases from J, leaving 12 bases between. The CDR3 DNA sequence: TGCGCCAGCAGCCCGTACAGGGTGGATACGCAGTATTTT. This translates into CASSPYRVDTQYF.

This chain connects TRBV6-5 to TRBJ2-7; D remains ambiguous. The CDR3 is made up of 12 amino acids. Trimming cost V 8 bases and J 6 bases, with 14 bases left between them. Germline assignment: CDR1 MNHEY and CDR2 SVGAGI. Here the CDR3 DNA reads TGTGCCAGCTATTCCGGGTGGCGCGAGCAGTACTTC. It translates to CASYSGWREQYF.

Concerning this clone itself: The sample contains more than one DNA sequence encoding this CDR3. This chain joins TRBV10-3 and TRBJ2-5, with a possible D match to TRBD1 (7 bases). CDR1 is ENHRY and CDR2 is SYGVKD in the germline V gene. The CDR3 contains 14 residues. The V and J ends lost 3 bases and 5 bases respectively, with 13 bases between them. The DNA for the CDR3 is TGTGCCATCAGTGACACAGGGGAGGAGGAGACCCAGTACTTC. It encodes CAISDTGEEETQYF.